The T cell receptor beta chain under discussion was sequenced for a study of low-dose radiotherapy and immunotherapy resistance in tumors. In the study overall: Every two weeks patients got nivolumab 240 mg flat dose, plus ipilimumab 1 mg/kg every six weeks, intravenously.

Germline loops: CDR1 LGHNA, CDR2 YNFKEQ. V was trimmed by 2 bases and J by 6 bases, leaving 11 bases between them. The CDR3 extends over 13 amino acids. Primers targeting TRAV and TRBV primed first-strand cDNA, covering alpha and beta chains. TCRs were put through approximately 20 PCR cycles of amplification with Phusion. A constant-region primer and the V-primer adapter served as the primer pair. TCRdb redid the calling of the reads with MiXCR, one entry per CDR3 protein. The data contain tens of thousands of distinct CDR3 sequences, about 30% of them singletons. The time point: before trial treatment. This clonotype appeared many times.

V gene TRBV4-2 combines with J gene TRBJ2-7, with D perhaps TRBD1 (6 bases). The TCR comes from a male donor with rectosigmoid adenocarcinoma. Material: PBMCs, obtained before treatment. CDR3 in amino acids: CASSQLRTAEQYF. As DNA, the CDR3 is TGTGCCAGCAGCCAACTCCGGACAGCCGAGCAGTACTTC.